This T cell receptor (beta chain) was sequenced during a study of blood T cell repertoires in COVID-19. Study-wide background: Material from acute and convalescent COVID-19 was sourced from the United States, Italy and Spain.

With V trimmed by 8 bases and J by 8 bases, 12 bases remained unmatched. The germline V gene encodes CDR1 GTSNPN and CDR2 SVGIG (reference sequence). The CDR3 runs to 14 residues. Data came from immunoSEQ multiplex PCR; TCRdb stores just in-frame clones and leaves some out. The table lists around 57,000 clones, approximately 90% of them singletons. The V call is TRBV30, the J call TRBJ2-1; TRBD2 matches at 10 bases. The clonotype was recovered from a human donor with active COVID-19. The donor label of this sample is uncertain. The sequenced sample was peripheral blood. Written as DNA, the CDR3 is TGTGCCACCCGGACTAGCGGTCCTGGGCATGAGCAGTTCTTC. It yields the protein CATRTSGPGHEQFF.